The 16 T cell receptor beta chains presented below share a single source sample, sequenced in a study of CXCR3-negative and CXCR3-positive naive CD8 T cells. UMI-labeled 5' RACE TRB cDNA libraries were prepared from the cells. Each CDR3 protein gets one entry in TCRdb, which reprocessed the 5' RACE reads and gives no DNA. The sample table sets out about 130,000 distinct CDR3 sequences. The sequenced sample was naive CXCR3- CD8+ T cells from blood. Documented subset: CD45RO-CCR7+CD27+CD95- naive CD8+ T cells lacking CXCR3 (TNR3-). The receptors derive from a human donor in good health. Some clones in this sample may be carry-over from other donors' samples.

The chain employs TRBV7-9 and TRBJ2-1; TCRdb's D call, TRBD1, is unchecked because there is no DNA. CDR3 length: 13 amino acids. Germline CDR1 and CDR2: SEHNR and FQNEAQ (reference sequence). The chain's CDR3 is CASSLAEGFEQFF.

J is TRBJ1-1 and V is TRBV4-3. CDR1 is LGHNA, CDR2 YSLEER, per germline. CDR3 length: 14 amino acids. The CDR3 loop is CASSPHDLGTEAFF.

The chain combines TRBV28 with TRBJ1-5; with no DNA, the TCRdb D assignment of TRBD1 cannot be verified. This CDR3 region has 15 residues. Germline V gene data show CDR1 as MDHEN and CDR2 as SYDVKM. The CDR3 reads CASTTGAHSNQPQHF.

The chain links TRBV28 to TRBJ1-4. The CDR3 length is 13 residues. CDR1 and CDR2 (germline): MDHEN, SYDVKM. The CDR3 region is CASSRGYIEKLFF.

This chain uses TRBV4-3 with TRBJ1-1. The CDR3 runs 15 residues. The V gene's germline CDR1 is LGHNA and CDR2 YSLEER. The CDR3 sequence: CASSQEVNSNTEAFF.

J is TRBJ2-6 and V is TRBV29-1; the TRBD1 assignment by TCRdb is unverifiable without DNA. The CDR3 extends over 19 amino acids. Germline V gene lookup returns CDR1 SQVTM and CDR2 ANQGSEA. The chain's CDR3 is CSVETAVTGPSTGANVLTF.

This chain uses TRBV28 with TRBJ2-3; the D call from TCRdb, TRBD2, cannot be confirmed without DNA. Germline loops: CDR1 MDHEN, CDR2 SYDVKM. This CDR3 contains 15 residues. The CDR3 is CASSFLPKSTDTQYF.

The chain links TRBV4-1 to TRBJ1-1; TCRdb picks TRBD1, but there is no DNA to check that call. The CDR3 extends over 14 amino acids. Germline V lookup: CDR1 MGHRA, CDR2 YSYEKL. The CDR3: CASSQGSGGIEAFF.

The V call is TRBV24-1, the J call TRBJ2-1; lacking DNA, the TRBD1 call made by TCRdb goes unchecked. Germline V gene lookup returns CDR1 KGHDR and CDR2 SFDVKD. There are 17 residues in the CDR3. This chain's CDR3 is CATSDRRLGAIYNEQFF.

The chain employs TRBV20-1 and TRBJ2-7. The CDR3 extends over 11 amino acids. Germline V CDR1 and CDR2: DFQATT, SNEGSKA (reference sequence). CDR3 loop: CSASGLYEQYF.

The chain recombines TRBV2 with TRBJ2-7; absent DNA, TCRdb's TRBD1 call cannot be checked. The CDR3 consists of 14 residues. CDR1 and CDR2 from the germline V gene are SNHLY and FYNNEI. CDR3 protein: CASVERQGTYEQYF.

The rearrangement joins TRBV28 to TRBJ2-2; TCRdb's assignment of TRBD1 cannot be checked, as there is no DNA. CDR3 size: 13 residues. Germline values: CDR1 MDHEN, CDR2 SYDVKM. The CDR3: CASVGQNTGELFF.

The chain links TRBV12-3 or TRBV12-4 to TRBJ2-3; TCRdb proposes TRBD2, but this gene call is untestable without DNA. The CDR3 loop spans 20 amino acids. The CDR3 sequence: CASSLYLGAGDFRPRDTQYF.

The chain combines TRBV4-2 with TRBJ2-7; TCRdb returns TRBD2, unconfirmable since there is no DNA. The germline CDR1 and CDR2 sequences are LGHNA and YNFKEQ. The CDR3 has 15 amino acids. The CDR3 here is CASSQGRGHPYEQYF.

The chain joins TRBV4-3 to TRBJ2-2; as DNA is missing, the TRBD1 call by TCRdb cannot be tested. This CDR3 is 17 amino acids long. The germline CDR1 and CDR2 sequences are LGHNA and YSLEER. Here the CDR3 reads CASSQDFRGGWGGELFF.

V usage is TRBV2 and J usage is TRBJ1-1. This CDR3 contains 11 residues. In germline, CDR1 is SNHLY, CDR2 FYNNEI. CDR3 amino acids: CASSDAGEAFF.